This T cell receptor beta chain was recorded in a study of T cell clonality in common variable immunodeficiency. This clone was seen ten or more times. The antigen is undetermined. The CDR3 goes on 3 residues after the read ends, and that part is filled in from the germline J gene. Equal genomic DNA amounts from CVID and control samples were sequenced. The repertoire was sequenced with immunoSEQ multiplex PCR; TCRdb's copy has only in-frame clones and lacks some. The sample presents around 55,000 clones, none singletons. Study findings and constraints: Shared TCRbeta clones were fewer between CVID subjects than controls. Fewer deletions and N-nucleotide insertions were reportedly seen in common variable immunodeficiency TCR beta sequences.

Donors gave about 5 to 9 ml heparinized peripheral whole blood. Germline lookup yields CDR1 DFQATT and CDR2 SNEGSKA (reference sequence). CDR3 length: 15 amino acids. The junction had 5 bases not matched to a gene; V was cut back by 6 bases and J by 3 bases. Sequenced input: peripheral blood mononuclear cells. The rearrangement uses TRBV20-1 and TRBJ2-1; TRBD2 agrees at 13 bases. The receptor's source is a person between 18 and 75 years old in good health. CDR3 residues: CSASRTSGSYNEQFF. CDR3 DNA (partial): TGCAGTGCGAGTAGGACTAGCGGGAGCTACAATGAG.